What follows are 21 T cell receptor beta chains derived from one specimen sequenced in a study of blood T cell repertoires in COVID-19. Some clones are missing from TCRdb's copy, which holds only in-frame ones; the method was immunoSEQ multiplex PCR. The data hold 200,000 to 250,000 clones, with around nine tenths observed a single time. Sequenced material: peripheral blood. The receptors here all came from a woman between 18 and 30 years old who had recovered from COVID-19.

This clone was seen a single time. The chain recombines TRBV18 with TRBJ2-3, with 11 bases aligning to TRBD2. J gave up 4 bases and V 3 bases, and 6 bases lay outside the gene matches. Germline-derived CDR1 and CDR2 are KGHSH and LQKENI. The CDR3 is 16 amino acids. The chain's CDR3 is CASSPGSSGRADTQYF. CDR3 DNA: TGTGCCAGCTCACCCGGTAGTAGCGGGAGGGCAGATACGCAGTATTTT.

This rearrangement joins TRBV13 to TRBJ1-5; 8 bases align to TRBD1. The CDR3 runs 14 residues. V shed 4 bases, J shed 2 bases, and the junction held 1 base outside the gene matches. Per germline, CDR1 PRHDT and CDR2 FYEKMQ (reference sequence). CDR3 bases: TGTGCCAGCAGCTCGGGACAGGGCAATCAGCCCCAGCATTTT. Protein: CASSSGQGNQPQHF. The variable domain in full, completed from reference TRBV13 and TRBJ1-5, reads AAGVIQSPRHLIKEKRETATLKCYPIPRHDTVYWYQQGPGQDPQFLISFYEKMQSDKGSIPDRFSAQQFSDYHSELNMSSLELGDSALYFCASSSGQGNQPQHFGDGTRLSIL.

The rearrangement uses TRBV7-2 and TRBJ2-7; TRBD1 matches 9 bases. CDR1 is SGHTA, CDR2 FQGNSA, per germline. The trim removed 1 base at V and 4 bases at J, leaving 5 bases unmatched. CDR3 size: 15 residues. The CDR3 DNA reads as TGTGCCAGCAGCTTAGGAGACAGGGGGGGGTACGAGCAGTACTTC. Encoded protein: CASSLGDRGGYEQYF.

V gene TRBV4-2 combines with J gene TRBJ2-2; 10 nucleotides line up with TRBD1. The CDR3 has 14 amino acids. The V gene end was trimmed by 4 bases and the J gene end by 5 bases; junction bases not matched to a gene: 1. The germline CDR1 and CDR2 sequences are LGHNA and YNFKEQ. The CDR3 sequence is CASSPGQGTGELFF. The CDR3, as DNA: TGTGCCAGCAGCCCGGGACAGGGGACCGGGGAGCTGTTTTTT.

This chain uses TRBV5-5 with TRBJ2-5, with D possibly being TRBD2 (5 bases). The CDR3 is made up of 14 amino acids. Trimming removed 2 bases at V and 3 bases at J, with 11 bases between. Per the germline V gene, CDR1 is SGHKS and CDR2 is YYEKEE (reference sequence). Here the CDR3 DNA reads TGTGCCAGCAGCTTACGGGGTTTTAAAGAGACCCAGTACTTC. This gives the protein CASSLRGFKETQYF.

This clone was detected only once. The chain is built from TRBV7-9 and TRBJ1-3; D call uncertain. The V gene lost 3 bases and the J gene lost 0 bases, with 12 bases spanning the gap. This CDR3 spans 16 amino acids. From germline, CDR1 is SEHNR and CDR2 FQNEAQ (reference sequence). This CDR3 is CASSFGGGLSGNTIYF. CDR3 bases: TGTGCCAGCAGCTTTGGAGGCGGCCTCTCTGGAAACACCATATATTTT.

The chain employs TRBV4-1 and TRBJ1-3; tentatively, D is TRBD1 (5 bases). Per the germline V gene, CDR1 is MGHRA and CDR2 is YSYEKL. V lost 1 base, J lost 2 bases, and 6 bases lay in between. The CDR3 is made up of 14 amino acids. The CDR3 sequence is CASSQAGTGNTIYF. The DNA of the CDR3 is TGCGCCAGCAGCCAAGCAGGGACTGGAAACACCATATATTTT.

This clone was seen only once. The V gene is TRBV10-3, the J gene TRBJ2-7; a possible D gene is TRBD2 (5 bases). Germline lookup yields CDR1 ENHRY and CDR2 SYGVKD. The CDR3 is 14 amino acids. Trimming took 2 bases from V and 2 from J, leaving 10 bases between them. The CDR3, as DNA: TGTGCCATCAGTGAGGAGTTGGGAGCCTACGAGCAGTACTTC. Protein product: CAISEELGAYEQYF.

Worth noting for this clone: At one boundary the junction diverges from the germline segment, which might be a read error. This chain joins TRBV2 and TRBJ2-1; D gene ambiguous. This CDR3 region has 12 residues. CDR1 is SNHLY, CDR2 FYNNEI, per germline. The CDR3, as DNA: TGTGCCAGCTGTGACATCTACAATGAGCAGTTCTTC. Translation: CASCDIYNEQFF.

The chain combines TRBV2 with TRBJ1-3, with D maybe TRBD1 (5 bases). CDR3 size: 15 residues. V was clipped by 2 bases and J by 3 bases, with 11 bases between them. Germline CDR1 reads SNHLY; CDR2 reads FYNNEI. The CDR3, as DNA: TGTGCCAGCAGTGAAATGGGGAGGGGTGGAAACACCATATATTTT. It specifies CASSEMGRGGNTIYF.

This chain joins TRBV27 and TRBJ2-7, with TRBD2 matching over 11 bases. Germline V gene lookup returns CDR1 MNHEY and CDR2 SMNVEV (reference sequence). The ends lost 5 bases at V and 4 bases at J; junction bases unmatched: 10. This CDR3 is built from 16 residues. The CDR3 loop reads CASSPTTSGRLYEQYF. The CDR3 coding sequence is TGTGCCAGCAGTCCCACAACTAGCGGGAGATTGTACGAGCAGTACTTC.

This clone was seen a few times. This chain joins TRBV19 and TRBJ2-6; TRBD2 aligns across 8 bases. The germline V gene encodes CDR1 LNHDA and CDR2 SQIVND (reference sequence). J gave up 4 bases and V 3 bases, and 11 bases lay outside the gene matches. This CDR3 spans 18 amino acids. Here the CDR3 reads CASSIYPGLDSGANVLTF. CDR3 bases: TGTGCCAGTAGTATCTACCCGGGACTAGATTCGGGGGCCAACGTCCTGACTTTC.

V and J are TRBV23-1 and TRBJ2-7, with 15 bases identical to TRBD2. TRBV23-1 is sorted into the ORF group, with uncertain function. V lost 2 bases to trimming and J lost 7 bases; unmatched junction nucleotides: 6. This CDR3 has 16 amino acids. The CDR3 DNA follows: TGCGCCAGCAGTCAACAACAGGGACTAGCGGGAGGAGAGCAGTACTTC. Translated: CASSQQQGLAGGEQYF.

The chain recombines TRBV6-2 or TRBV6-3 with TRBJ1-1, with a weak D call TRBD1 (6 bases). Germline assignment: CDR1 MNHEY and CDR2 SVGEGT. The V end lost 6 bases, the J end lost 1 base, and 9 bases lay between the germline ends. This CDR3 is built from 13 residues. The CDR3 is CASSLTGNTEAFF. CDR3 nucleotide sequence: TGTGCCAGCAGCCTGACAGGGAACACTGAAGCTTTCTTT.

A word on this clone: One end of the junction fails to match germline, which may point to a read error. V and J are TRBV5-1 and TRBJ2-7, with a weak D call TRBD1 (6 bases). Germline CDR1 SGHRS, CDR2 YFSETQ. This CDR3 contains 14 residues. DNA of the CDR3: TGCGCCAGCACCTTGGGGGCAGGGAACTACGAGCAGTACTTC. Protein product: CASTLGAGNYEQYF.

This chain connects TRBV7-6 to TRBJ2-1; 7 bases map to TRBD1. The CDR3 runs to 17 residues. The junction had 13 bases not matched to a gene; V was cut back by 2 bases and J by 6 bases. The germline CDR1 and CDR2 sequences are SGHVS and FNYEAQ. In nucleotides, the CDR3 is TGTGCCAGCAGCTTAATCCCTTCCGACAGGGTGATCAATGAGCAGTTCTTC. As protein: CASSLIPSDRVINEQFF.

This rearrangement joins TRBV18 to TRBJ2-4; 7 bases fit TRBD1. Germline assignment: CDR1 KGHSH and CDR2 LQKENI. The CDR3 contains 16 residues. V was pared by 3 bases and J by 0 bases, with 5 bases of the junction left unmatched. CDR3 residues: CASSPDRMLAKNIQYF. The CDR3 nucleotides read TGTGCCAGCTCACCGGACAGGATGCTAGCCAAAAACATTCAGTACTTC.

The table lists this clone with a count of one. The J gene is TRBJ2-1, the V gene TRBV7-3; the match to TRBD2 covers 7 bases. CDR1 is SGHTA and CDR2 is FQGTGA in the germline V gene. The CDR3 is 13 residues long. The trim removed 3 bases at V and 7 bases at J, leaving 3 bases unmatched. CDR3: CASSLAGGNEQFF. CDR3 bases: TGTGCCAGCAGCTTGGCCGGGGGGAATGAGCAGTTCTTC.

The chain combines TRBV4-1 with TRBJ1-5, with 8 bases identical to TRBD1. The CDR3 contains 16 residues. Trimming removed 3 bases from V and 4 bases from J; junction bases left unmatched: 8. The germline V gene has CDR1 MGHRA and CDR2 YSYEKL. In DNA, the CDR3 is TGCGCCAGCAGCCAGACGGACAGGGCCCTAAATCAGCCCCAGCATTTT. It codes for CASSQTDRALNQPQHF.

The chain has TRBV12-3 or TRBV12-4 and TRBJ2-1, with 8 bases matching TRBD2. The CDR3 has 13 amino acids. The V segment lost 4 bases and the J segment 9 bases; nucleotides outside the gene matches: 5. Written as DNA, the CDR3 is TGTGCCAGCAGTTCGACTAGCGCGGGTGAGCAGTTCTTC. Protein product: CASSSTSAGEQFF.

This chain joins TRBV6-5 and TRBJ1-1; 9 bases map to TRBD1. The germline CDR1 and CDR2 sequences are MNHEY and SVGAGI. The CDR3 consists of 15 residues. The V segment lost 6 bases and the J segment 5 bases; nucleotides outside the gene matches: 10. The CDR3 loop is CASSLNRGRRTEAFF. The DNA for the CDR3 is TGTGCCAGCAGCCTAAACAGGGGGCGCCGGACTGAAGCTTTCTTT.